Each of the 17 T cell receptor beta chains below was sequenced from the same sample in a study of blood T cell repertoires in COVID-19. The method was immunoSEQ multiplex PCR; TCRdb's version includes in-frame clones alone and lacks a portion of them. The sample lists more than 200,000 clones, about 90% seen once, with less than 4.5% in the top ten. Sequenced input: PBMCs or T cells enriched from blood (not recorded which). The receptors stem from a young woman with acute COVID-19.

This rearrangement joins TRBV6-5 to TRBJ1-2; TRBD1 aligns across 12 bases. V lost 5 bases to trimming and J lost 5 bases; unmatched junction nucleotides: 3. The germline CDR1 and CDR2 sequences are MNHEY and SVGAGI. CDR3 size: 14 residues. The CDR3 reads CASSRDRGRYGYTF. In DNA, the CDR3 is TGTGCCAGCAGTCGGGACAGGGGGCGGTATGGCTACACCTTC.

V is TRBV28 and J is TRBJ2-7; 9 bases fit TRBD2. With V trimmed by 6 bases and J by 6 bases, 15 bases remained unmatched. The CDR3 sequence is 16 residues long. CDR1 and CDR2 (germline): MDHEN, SYDVKM. The CDR3 nucleotides read TGTGCCAGCAGCCTCCCCCGGGGACTAGCAGGTGGCGAGCAGTACTTC. It codes for CASSLPRGLAGGEQYF.

This sequence joins TRBV25-1 and TRBJ2-7, with 9 bases that match TRBD1. Germline CDR1 and CDR2: MGHDK and SYGVNS. V gave up 2 bases and J gave up 4 bases; unmatched junction bases: 3. This CDR3 spans 14 amino acids. CDR3 DNA sequence: TGTGCCAGCAGTGAAGGTGGGACAGGGTACGAGCAGTACTTC. The encoded protein is CASSEGGTGYEQYF.

The rearrangement uses TRBV6-5 and TRBJ1-4, with TRBD1 matching 9 bases. CDR1 is MNHEY and CDR2 is SVGAGI in the germline V gene. This CDR3 has 14 amino acids. Germline trimming cut 8 bases from V and 6 bases from J; bases unmatched to any gene: 7. The CDR3 coding sequence is TGTGCCAGCTTCCGGGACAGGGCTGATGAAAAACTGTTTTTT. Residues: CASFRDRADEKLFF.

The rearrangement uses TRBV19 and TRBJ1-4; D is possibly TRBD1 (6 bases). This CDR3 has 16 amino acids. Germline CDR1 LNHDA, CDR2 SQIVND (reference sequence). The V gene lost 2 bases and the J gene lost 7 bases, with 17 bases spanning the gap. Written as DNA, the CDR3 is TGTGCCAGTAGTATACCGGGGACATATTCTTCTGAAAAACTGTTTTTT. This translates into CASSIPGTYSSEKLFF.

The chain links TRBV6-5 to TRBJ1-2; D not certain. Per germline, CDR1 MNHEY and CDR2 SVGAGI. CDR3 length: 15 amino acids. Trimming cost V 6 bases and J 5 bases, with 19 bases left between them. CDR3 in amino acids: CASRSSGVYGYGYTF. For the CDR3, the DNA is TGTGCCAGCAGATCCTCGGGAGTTTACGGGTATGGCTACACCTTC.

This clone was seen a handful of times. This chain connects TRBV5-1 to TRBJ2-3; D remains ambiguous. Between the trimmed V and J ends, which lost 1 base and 0 bases, there was a span of 12 bases. This CDR3 comprises 16 residues. Germline CDR1 reads SGHRS; CDR2 reads YFSETQ. CDR3 sequence (DNA): TGCGCCAGCAGCTTGAGGCTAGACCCTAGCACAGATACGCAGTATTTT. Its protein is CASSLRLDPSTDTQYF.

This sequence joins TRBV5-1 and TRBJ1-1; D is unclear. Trimming shortened V by 1 base and J by 0 bases, and 16 bases separated the two germline ends. This CDR3 has 17 residues. Germline V gene data show CDR1 as SGHRS and CDR2 as YFSETQ. The CDR3 DNA reads as TGCGCCAGCAGCTTGAATCAGAACAGTCACATGAACACTGAAGCTTTCTTT. It translates to CASSLNQNSHMNTEAFF.

This clone was recorded many times. The chain joins TRBV15 to TRBJ2-1; 10 bases align to TRBD1. The CDR3 runs 15 residues. The germline gives CDR1 LNHNV, CDR2 YYDKDF (reference sequence). Trimming took 5 bases from V and 7 from J; bases not matched to a gene: 8. The CDR3 coding sequence is TGTGCCACCAGCGCCCGGGACAGGGGCGGAAATGAGCAGTTCTTC. Amino acids: CATSARDRGGNEQFF.

The chain joins TRBV18 to TRBJ2-3; TRBD1 matches 10 bases. Germline V CDR1 and CDR2: KGHSH, LQKENI. V was pared by 4 bases and J by 0 bases, with 7 bases of the junction left unmatched. The CDR3 spans 17 residues. Here the CDR3 DNA reads TGTGCCAGCTCACGAAACAGGGACAGGGGTAGCACAGATACGCAGTATTTT. Translating it yields CASSRNRDRGSTDTQYF.

The chain has TRBV9 and TRBJ2-1, with 10 positions matching TRBD2. The CDR3 consists of 16 residues. Germline V lookup: CDR1 SGDLS, CDR2 YYNGEE. The junction had 8 bases not matched to a gene; V was cut back by 3 bases and J by 5 bases. CDR3 sequence reads: CASSAEAGGFNNEQFF. The DNA for the CDR3 is TGTGCCAGCAGCGCAGAAGCGGGGGGGTTTAACAATGAGCAGTTCTTC.

The genes are TRBV9 and TRBJ1-1, with D possibly being TRBD1 (5 bases). Germline V lookup: CDR1 SGDLS, CDR2 YYNGEE. V was trimmed by 5 bases and J by 4 bases, leaving 15 bases between them. The CDR3 totals 14 residues. The CDR3 region is CASRSIGGFTEAFF. CDR3 bases: TGTGCCAGCAGGTCCATCGGGGGGTTCACTGAAGCTTTCTTT.

V and J are TRBV19 and TRBJ1-2, with 9 bases fitting TRBD1. The germline CDR1 and CDR2 sequences are LNHDA and SQIVND (reference sequence). This CDR3 spans 16 amino acids. After removal of 5 bases from V and 4 bases from J, the junction contained 11 bases not matched to a gene. The CDR3 loop reads CASSSLDRGRLYGYTF. CDR3 bases: TGTGCCAGTAGTTCCCTGGACAGGGGACGACTCTATGGCTACACCTTC.

The V gene is TRBV7-9, the J gene TRBJ1-2; D ambiguous. The ends were cut back, 3 bases at V and 4 bases at J, with 9 bases in the middle. The CDR3 is 13 amino acids. Germline assignment: CDR1 SEHNR and CDR2 FQNEAQ (reference sequence). This CDR3 is CASSFTEIYGYTF. The CDR3 region has the DNA TGTGCCAGCAGCTTCACGGAGATCTATGGCTACACCTTC.

The chain carries TRBV27 and TRBJ2-7; 11 bases map to TRBD1. Looked up from germline, CDR1 is MNHEY and CDR2 is SMNVEV (reference sequence). V lost 4 bases and J lost 3; bases outside the gene matches: 2. The CDR3 sequence is 14 residues long. The CDR3 sequence: CASSWTGGFYEQYF. Written as DNA, the CDR3 is TGTGCCAGCAGTTGGACAGGGGGCTTCTACGAGCAGTACTTC.

Only one count was recorded for this clone. CDR3 DNA sequence: TGTGCCAGCAGCGGGGTGGGAGGAGCTGGAAACACCATATATTTT. Its protein is CASSGVGGAGNTIYF. The V gene is TRBV5-6, the J gene TRBJ1-3; no firm D call. Germline V lookup: CDR1 SGHDT, CDR2 YYEEEE. Between the trimmed V and J ends, which lost 4 bases and 2 bases, there was a span of 13 bases. The CDR3 spans 15 residues.

CDR3 loop: CASSQGRGTSGGHNEQFF. CDR3 in DNA: TGTGCCAGCAGCCAAGGAAGGGGGACTAGCGGGGGCCACAATGAGCAGTTCTTC. V gene TRBV4-2 combines with J gene TRBJ2-1, with 14 bases aligning to TRBD2. This CDR3 comprises 18 residues. Germline trimming cut 1 base from V and 5 bases from J; bases unmatched to any gene: 7. CDR1 and CDR2 (germline): LGHNA, YNFKEQ.